This is a list of T cell receptor beta chains from one sample in a study of tumor-infiltrating lymphocytes in primary liver carcinoma. TCRdb re-called the multiplex PCR reads with MiXCR, one entry per CDR3 protein. The table has some 180,000 distinct CDR3 sequences, about 60% seen once; the top ten hold 65% to 80%. Sequenced material: peripheral blood. The receptors were sampled from a man aged 40-55 years with primary liver carcinoma and hepatitis B virus infection. CDR3s include the opening cysteine and the closing phenylalanine or tryptophan. Each record gives: J gene, clone size, V gene, CDR3 length, D gene, CDR3 protein, CDR3 DNA. D genes are given only for firm matches. Only part of the rows carry a size: once, few, many, or a class if the clone is expanded.

>TRBJ1-4|.|TRBV12-3/TRBV12-4|14|.
CASSWIGANEKLFF
TGTGCCAGCAGTTGGATAGGAGCTAATGAAAAACTGTTTTTT
>TRBJ2-3|.|TRBV6-1|14|.
CAGSNRDSTDTQYF
TGTGCCGGCAGTAACCGGGACAGCACAGATACGCAGTATTTT
>TRBJ1-5|.|TRBV4-1|15|.
CASSPLGRSNQPQHF
TGCGCCAGCAGCCCCCTGGGCCGGAGCAATCAGCCCCAGCATTTT
>TRBJ2-1|many|TRBV11-2|15|.
CASSPRDGVPNEQFF
TGTGCCAGCAGCCCCCGGGACGGAGTCCCAAATGAGCAGTTCTTC
>TRBJ2-7|.|TRBV11-2|15|.
CTSSLAPGLAYEQYF
TGTACCAGCAGCCTAGCGCCGGGGCTGGCCTACGAGCAGTACTTC
>TRBJ1-1|.|TRBV21-1|14|.
CASSKKKGQTEAFF
TGTGCCAGCAGCAAAAAAAAGGGACAGACTGAAGCTTTCTTT
>TRBJ2-1|.|TRBV11-2|16|.
CASSLDVGLTVGEQLF
TGTGCCAGCAGCTTGGATGTCGGACTAACCGTGGGTGAGCAGCTCTTC
>TRBJ1-6|.|TRBV10-3|15|.
CAIRGGSSYNSPLHF
TGTGCCATCAGAGGGGGGAGCTCCTATAATTCACCCCTCCACTTT
>TRBJ1-2|few|TRBV4-1|14|.
CASSQVTANYGYTF
TGCGCCAGCAGCCAAGTGACGGCTAACTATGGCTACACCTTC
>TRBJ2-3|many|TRBV11-2|12|.
CASSSEGDTQYF
TGTGCCAGCAGCTCGGAAGGAGATACGCAGTATTTT
>TRBJ2-5|.|TRBV11-2|14|.
CASSYTGFLETQYF
TGTGCCAGCAGCTACACAGGGTTTCTAGAGACCCAGTACTTC
>TRBJ2-1|.|TRBV11-2|16|.
CASSQGKGRPNNGQFF
TGTGCCAGCAGCCAAGGGAAGGGACGACCAAACAATGGGCAGTTCTTC
>TRBJ2-2|.|TRBV11-1|15|TRBD2
CARSLSGASTGELFF
TGTGCCAGAAGCCTCAGCGGGGCGAGCACAGGGGAGCTGTTTTTT
>TRBJ2-3|many|TRBV11-1|14|TRBD2
CASSFSREGDTQYF
TGTGCCAGCAGCTTTTCCCGGGAGGGGGATACGCAGTATTTT
>TRBJ1-6|few|TRBV6-1|13|.
CASSGTYNSPLHF
TGTGCCAGCAGTGGGACTTATAATTCACCCCTCCACTTT
>TRBJ2-1|.|TRBV11-1|14|.
CVKPRGLVYNEQFF
TGTGTCAAACCGAGAGGGCTAGTCTACAATGAGCAGTTCTTC
>TRBJ2-1|.|TRBV11-2|14|.
CTSSLVAGYNEQFF
TGTACCAGCAGTTTAGTCGCGGGTTACAATGAGCAGTTCTTC
>TRBJ2-7|.|TRBV11-2|15|TRBD2
CASNLVRTSMCEQYF
TGTGCCAGCAACTTAGTACGGACTAGCATGTGCGAGCAGTACTTC
>TRBJ1-1|few|TRBV5-1|14|.
CASSPETVGTEAFF
TGCGCCAGCAGCCCCGAGACAGTAGGCACTGAAGCTTTCTTT
>TRBJ2-1|.|TRBV12-3/TRBV12-4|14|TRBD1
CASSSGTGNNEQFF
TGTGCCAGCAGTTCTGGGACAGGGAATAATGAGCAGTTCTTC
>TRBJ2-1|many|TRBV11-2|13|.
CASSYLGRNEQFF
TGTGCCAGCAGCTATTTGGGGAGGAATGAGCAGTTCTTC
>TRBJ2-3|.|TRBV4-1|16|.
CSSSQEPGLGTDTQYF
TGCTCCAGCAGCCAGGAGCCAGGGCTCGGCACAGATACGCAGTATTTT
>TRBJ2-7|.|TRBV30|14|TRBD1
CAWSGQGGDYEQYF
TGTGCCTGGAGTGGACAGGGGGGGGACTACGAGCAGTACTTC
>TRBJ1-1|.|TRBV11-2|15|.
CASSNTGAGDTEAFF
TGTGCCAGCAGTAATACCGGGGCAGGGGACACTGAAGCTTTCTTT
>TRBJ2-1|.|TRBV4-2|17|.
CASSRRESSASYNKQFF
TGTGCCAGCAGCCGTCGAGAGTCTAGCGCCTCTTACAATAAGCAGTTCTTC
>TRBJ2-2|few|TRBV29-1|13|.
CSVVPENTGELFF
TGCAGCGTTGTACCAGAGAACACCGGGGAGCTGTTTTTT
>TRBJ1-4|.|TRBV5-5|12|.
CASSLVGEKLFF
TGTGCCAGCAGCTTGGTAGGGGAAAAACTGTTTTTT
>TRBJ1-5|.|TRBV11-2|13|.
CASSPGLHQRQHF
TGTGCCAGCAGCCCTGGGCTGCATCAGCGCCAGCATTTT
>TRBJ2-1|.|TRBV5-4|16|TRBD1
CASNNDRDRGQETQCF
TGTGCCAGCAACAATGACCGGGACAGGGGACAAGAGACCCAGTGCTTC
>TRBJ2-1|once|TRBV4-1|21|.
CASSQKTLSSTLAVRGNEQFF
TGCGCCAGCAGCCAAAAGACCCTTTCTAGTACACTAGCCGTCAGAGGCAATGAGCAGTTCTTC
>TRBJ2-1|.|TRBV11-2|15|.
CASSLVFSGYNEQFF
TGTGCCAGCAGCTTAGTATTTAGCGGATACAATGAGCAGTTCTTC
>TRBJ1-4|few|TRBV6-5|13|.
CASSVRSYEKLFF
TGTGCCAGCAGTGTCCGGTCATATGAAAAACTGTTTTTT
>TRBJ2-3|.|TRBV29-1|10|.
CTVGTDTQYF
TGCACCGTTGGCACAGATACGCAGTATTTT
>TRBJ1-1|many|TRBV11-2|13|.
CASSLEGRDEAFF
TGTGCCAGCAGCTTAGAAGGGCGAGATGAAGCTTTCTTT
>TRBJ2-7|.|TRBV12-3/TRBV12-4|12|.
CASSRHRVEQYF
TGTGCCAGCAGTCGACACAGGGTCGAGCAGTACTTC
>TRBJ1-5|.|TRBV7-9|16|.
CASAPGGEQSNQPQRF
TGTGCCAGTGCCCCGGGGGGGGAACAAAGCAATCAGCCCCAGCGTTTT
>TRBJ1-1|few|TRBV10-3|14|.
CAISRTGMNTEAFF
TGTGCCATCAGTCGCACAGGTATGAACACTGAAGCTTTCTTT
>TRBJ1-5|.|TRBV4-2|15|.
CASSRDENSNQPQHF
TGTGCCAGCAGCCGAGATGAGAATAGCAATCAGCCCCAGCATTTT
>TRBJ2-1|.|TRBV6-1|15|.
CAGSASGSQYNEQFF
TGTGCCGGCAGTGCCTCCGGGAGCCAGTACAATGAGCAGTTCTTC
>TRBJ2-5|many|TRBV29-1|14|TRBD2
CSVARTSGQETQYF
TGCAGCGTTGCTCGAACTAGCGGTCAAGAGACCCAGTACTTC
>TRBJ2-7|.|TRBV10-3|16|TRBD2
CAISESIAGGSYEQYF
TGTGCCATCAGTGAGTCGATAGCGGGAGGCTCCTACGAGCAGTACTTC
>TRBJ1-1|.|TRBV14|12|.
CASSQDLAEDFF
TGTGCCAGCAGCCAAGACCTGGCTGAAGATTTCTTT
>TRBJ1-2|.|TRBV6-1|14|.
CASSVRPNLEGYTF
TGTGCCAGCAGTGTCAGACCTAACCTAGAGGGCTACACCTTC
>TRBJ2-6|.|TRBV5-1|15|.
CASSPGGSGTNVLTF
TGCGCCAGCTCCCCTGGGGGCTCTGGGACCAACGTCCTGACTTTC
>TRBJ1-3|few|TRBV6-5|18|.
CASSSRAQSGYPGNTIYF
TGTGCCAGCAGCTCTCGGGCCCAATCAGGGTACCCTGGAAACACCATATATTTT
>TRBJ1-2|.|TRBV5-1|15|TRBD1
CASSLERQGYYGYTF
TGCGCCAGCAGCTTGGAAAGACAGGGGTACTATGGCTACACCTTC
>TRBJ2-4|.|TRBV12-3/TRBV12-4|15|TRBD2
CASSYTGTSRNIQYF
TGTGCCAGCAGTTATACCGGGACTAGCCGAAACATTCAGTACTTC
>TRBJ2-1|.|TRBV18|13|.
CASSPGTDSEQFF
TGTGCCAGCTCACCGGGAACAGACTCTGAGCAGTTCTTC
>TRBJ1-5|.|TRBV6-2/TRBV6-3|15|TRBD1
CASSLAGGGNQPQHF
TGTGCCAGCAGTCTGGCAGGGGGCGGCAATCAGCCCCAGCATTTT
>TRBJ2-3|.|TRBV6-1|15|TRBD2
CASRGLAGATDTQYF
TGTGCCAGCAGGGGACTAGCGGGAGCGACAGATACGCAGTATTTT
>TRBJ2-7|few|TRBV6-6|14|.
CASSFGQTFYEQYF
TGTGCCAGCAGCTTCGGACAGACGTTCTACGAGCAGTACTTC
>TRBJ1-2|.|TRBV6-1|14|.
CASSEASGGSGYTF
TGTGCCAGCAGTGAAGCTTCAGGAGGATCCGGCTACACCTTC
>TRBJ2-3|.|TRBV11-2|17|.
CASSSHSTGSKVDTHYF
TGTGCCAGCAGCTCCCATTCAACTGGGAGCAAGGTAGATACGCATTATTTT
>TRBJ2-3|.|TRBV11-2|15|.
CASSLLGLGTETRYF
TGTGCCAGCAGCTTACTAGGGCTTGGCACAGAAACGCGGTATTTT
>TRBJ1-6|.|TRBV6-5|17|TRBD1
CASSYYRTGGNSSPLHF
TGTGCCAGCAGTTACTATAGGACAGGGGGAAATAGTTCACCCCTCCACTTT
>TRBJ1-6|.|TRBV11-2|12|.
CVSSLSDSPLHF
TGTGTCAGCAGCTTGAGTGATTCACCCCTCCACTTT
>TRBJ2-3|few|TRBV28|18|TRBD2
CASSLRGSRLAGLDTQYF
TGTGCCAGCAGTTTAAGGGGATCAAGGCTAGCGGGCCTAGATACGCAGTATTTT
>TRBJ1-2|.|TRBV29-1|13|.
CSVAVGPTSGYTF
TGCAGCGTGGCGGTGGGACCGACCTCGGGCTACACCTTC